This TCR beta chain derives from a study of blood T cell repertoires in COVID-19. The protocol was immunoSEQ multiplex PCR, while the TCRdb copy is restricted to in-frame clones and leaves out a portion. The data hold about 220,000 clones, with about 79% observed a single time. CDR3 length: 13 amino acids. The receptor was isolated from a woman aged 40 to 49 with acute COVID-19. The chain recombines TRBV21-1 with TRBJ2-1; the listed D gene, TRBD2, was not tested against the DNA. TRBV21-1 is marked as a pseudogene. Source material: PBMCs or T cells enriched from blood (not recorded which). The CDR3 DNA sequence: TGTGCCAGCAGCGCGCGGGAGTACCGCGAGCAGTTCTTC. It encodes CASSAREYREQFF.